A single sample gave rise to the 26 T cell receptor beta chains below, sequenced in a study of blood T cell repertoires in COVID-19. Produced via immunoSEQ multiplex PCR; TCRdb's table is partial and in-frame only. The repertoire has roughly 100,000 clones, approximately 80% of them found once; the top ten carry around 15%. The sequenced sample was peripheral blood. The receptor set was obtained from a woman aged 60-75 years with acute or convalescent COVID-19.

The chain couples TRBV5-1 to TRBJ1-6; 8 nucleotides match TRBD1. The junction had 3 bases not matched to a gene; V was cut back by 1 base and J by 6 bases. This CDR3 has 15 amino acids. The V gene's germline CDR1 is SGHRS and CDR2 YFSETQ. Here the CDR3 DNA reads TGCGCCAGCAGCTTGCAGGGGGCCCCTAATTCACCCCTCCACTTT. Protein: CASSLQGAPNSPLHF.

J is TRBJ1-2 and V is TRBV30; 9 nucleotides align to TRBD1. CDR1 is GTSNPN and CDR2 is SVGIG in the germline V gene (reference sequence). V lost 8 bases and J lost 5; bases outside the gene matches: 6. The CDR3 is 12 amino acids. The CDR3 loop is CARTGGAYGYTF. The CDR3 coding sequence is TGTGCCCGAACAGGGGGCGCTTATGGCTACACCTTC.

This chain connects TRBV30 to TRBJ1-6, with unresolved D. The CDR3 runs 14 residues. Trimming shortened V by 0 bases and J by 8 bases, and 11 bases separated the two germline ends. The germline CDR1 and CDR2 sequences are GTSNPN and SVGIG (reference sequence). CDR3 DNA sequence: TGTGCCTGGAGTGTACCAACAGCTTATTCACCCCTCCACTTT. Its protein product is CAWSVPTAYSPLHF.

The chain employs TRBV5-6 and TRBJ1-3; D not certain. The ends were cut back, 4 bases at V and 1 base at J, with 15 bases in the middle. The CDR3 covers 16 residues. CDR1 is SGHDT, CDR2 YYEEEE, per germline. This CDR3 is CASSQTAVSSGNTIYF. The CDR3, as DNA: TGTGCCAGCAGCCAAACAGCGGTATCTTCTGGAAACACCATATATTTT.

This clone has only a few counts. The chain uses TRBV6-1 and TRBJ1-1; possible D gene TRBD1, 6 bases. Germline CDR1 is MNHNS and CDR2 is SASEGT. This CDR3 is built from 15 residues. Trimming removed 2 bases from V and 1 base from J, with 11 bases in between. CDR3 loop: CASSERVRGNTEAFF. DNA of the CDR3: TGTGCCAGCAGTGAACGGGTCAGGGGGAACACTGAAGCTTTCTTT.

The chain recombines TRBV12-3 or TRBV12-4 with TRBJ1-6; TRBD1 is a possible D gene (5 bases). The CDR3 runs to 13 residues. The ends were cut back, 5 bases at V and 14 bases at J, with 16 bases in the middle. The CDR3 loop reads CASSLQDGGALHF. Here the CDR3 DNA reads TGTGCCAGCAGTCTACAGGACGGAGGGGCCCTCCACTTT.

CDR3 sequence: CASSLARVNTEAFF. CDR3 DNA: TGTGCCAGCAGCTTGGCCAGGGTGAACACTGAAGCTTTCTTT. The chain uses TRBV5-4 and TRBJ1-1, with D possibly matching TRBD1 (5 bases). CDR3 size: 14 residues. The germline V gene has CDR1 SGHNT and CDR2 YYREEE (reference sequence). Trimming removed 0 bases at V and 0 bases at J, with 6 bases between.

This chain uses TRBV9 with TRBJ1-2, with 8 bases that match TRBD1. Looked up from germline, CDR1 is SGDLS and CDR2 is YYNGEE. J lost 1 base, V lost 3 bases, and 11 bases had no gene match. CDR3 size: 17 residues. In DNA, the CDR3 is TGTGCCAGCAGCGCCAAACTAACAGGGGGAAGTAACTATGGCTACACCTTC. Protein sequence: CASSAKLTGGSNYGYTF.

The J gene is TRBJ2-1, the V gene TRBV28; 10 nucleotides align to TRBD2. The length of the CDR3 is 16 residues. Germline CDR1 is MDHEN and CDR2 is SYDVKM. V was clipped by 6 bases and J by 1 base; unmatched bases: 6. CDR3 DNA: TGTGCCAGCAGAGCGAGCGGGAGGGGTTCCTACAATGAGCAGTTCTTC. This sequence encodes CASRASGRGSYNEQFF.

This chain links TRBV19 with TRBJ1-1; possibly TRBD1 for D (6 bases). V shed 5 bases and J shed 0 bases, with 13 bases lying between them. Germline lookup yields CDR1 LNHDA and CDR2 SQIVND (reference sequence). CDR3 length: 15 amino acids. The CDR3 sequence: CASSSGAVLNTEAFF. Here the CDR3 DNA reads TGTGCCAGTAGTTCAGGGGCGGTTTTGAACACTGAAGCTTTCTTT. Drawing the rest from reference TRBV19 and TRBJ1-1, the complete variable domain is DGGITQSPKYLFRKEGQNVTLSCEQNLNHDAMYWYRQDPGQGLRLIYYSQIVNDFQKGDIAEGYSVSREKKESFPLTVTSAQKNPTAFYLCASSSGAVLNTEAFFGQGTRLTVV.

This rearrangement joins TRBV7-8 to TRBJ2-7, with 10 bases identical to TRBD2. Germline CDR1 reads SGHVS; CDR2 reads FQNEAQ. V gave up 1 base and J gave up 1 base; unmatched junction bases: 4. This CDR3 has 16 amino acids. CDR3 nucleotide sequence: TGTGCCAGCAGCTTAGTTGGACTAGCGGCTTCCTACGAGCAGTACTTC. It codes for CASSLVGLAASYEQYF.

The rearrangement uses TRBV5-6 and TRBJ2-7, with D hard to call. The CDR3 has 13 amino acids. Germline V CDR1 and CDR2: SGHDT, YYEEEE. The germline V and J ends were trimmed by 0 bases and 3 bases, with 7 bases remaining between them. CDR3 loop: CASSLGRNYEQYF. For the CDR3, the DNA is TGTGCCAGCAGCTTGGGGCGGAACTACGAGCAGTACTTC.

This chain connects TRBV28 to TRBJ2-7, with 11 bases identical to TRBD1. Per germline, CDR1 MDHEN and CDR2 SYDVKM. The CDR3 sequence is 14 residues long. Unmatched junction bases numbered 7, after V lost 7 bases and J lost 5 bases. CDR3 loop: CASKPGQGDHEQYF. CDR3 DNA sequence: TGTGCCAGCAAGCCGGGACAGGGGGACCACGAGCAGTACTTC. The full variable domain, its missing parts supplied by reference TRBV28 and TRBJ2-7, is DVKVTQSSRYLVKRTGEKVFLECVQDMDHENMFWYRQDPGLGLRLIYFSYDVKMKEKGDIPEGYSVSREKKERFSLILESASTNQTSMYLCASKPGQGDHEQYFGPGTRLTVT.

J is TRBJ1-1 and V is TRBV7-9; 7 positions match TRBD1. This CDR3 comprises 16 residues. Germline CDR1 and CDR2: SEHNR and FQNEAQ (reference sequence). J was trimmed by 0 bases and V by 4 bases; bases with no gene match: 8. The CDR3 region is CASSSINRGLNTEAFF. The DNA for the CDR3 is TGTGCCAGCAGCTCCATTAACAGGGGTTTGAACACTGAAGCTTTCTTT.

The chain links TRBV5-1 to TRBJ1-2; 10 bases align to TRBD1. Germline values: CDR1 SGHRS, CDR2 YFSETQ. J lost 2 bases, V lost 3 bases, and 4 bases had no gene match. The CDR3 consists of 15 residues. CDR3 DNA sequence: TGCGCCAGCAGCTGGGGACAGGGGCTGAACTATGGCTACACCTTC. Amino acid sequence: CASSWGQGLNYGYTF. The full variable domain, with the rest looked up from reference TRBV5-1 and TRBJ1-2, is KAGVTQTPRYLIKTRGQQVTLSCSPISGHRSVSWYQQTPGQGLQFLFEYFSETQRNKGNFPGRFSGRQFSNSRSEMNVSTLELGDSALYLCASSWGQGLNYGYTFGSGTRLTVV.

The V call is TRBV5-4, the J call TRBJ1-5, with 7 bases fitting TRBD1. Germline V gene lookup returns CDR1 SGHNT and CDR2 YYREEE (reference sequence). This CDR3 has 15 residues. Unmatched junction bases numbered 8, after V lost 4 bases and J lost 4 bases. The CDR3 loop reads CASSNRGLENQPQHF. The CDR3 DNA is TGTGCCAGCAGCAACAGGGGCTTGGAGAATCAGCCCCAGCATTTT.

The chain carries TRBV29-1 and TRBJ1-1; 7 nucleotides agree with TRBD1. The J segment lost 0 bases and the V segment lost 7 bases, leaving 17 bases of the junction unmatched. The CDR3 is 17 residues long. Germline CDR1 and CDR2: SQVTM and ANQGSEA. CDR3 nucleotides: TGCAGCGCCCGACATTGGACAGGAGTTAACATGAACACTGAAGCTTTCTTT. Its protein product is CSARHWTGVNMNTEAFF.

V and J are TRBV2 and TRBJ1-5; D may be TRBD1 (5 bases). V was shortened by 6 bases and J by 4 bases, with 7 bases between the two germline ends. The CDR3 consists of 12 residues. Germline V CDR1 and CDR2: SNHLY, FYNNEI. DNA of the CDR3: TGTGCCAGCAGGGGGGGAAATCAGCCCCAGCATTTT. Encoded protein: CASRGGNQPQHF.

V gene TRBV2 combines with J gene TRBJ2-3; possibly TRBD2 for D (5 bases). The CDR3 is made up of 15 amino acids. Trimming cost V 6 bases and J 4 bases, with 17 bases left between them. Germline V CDR1 and CDR2: SNHLY, FYNNEI. DNA for the CDR3: TGTGCCAGCAGCCGCGGGTCTAGTGTAGCAGATACGCAGTATTTT. Translating gives CASSRGSSVADTQYF. The full variable domain, in which reference TRBV2 and TRBJ2-3 provide the parts outside the CDR3, is EPEVTQTPSHQVTQMGQEVILRCVPISNHLYFYWYRQILGQKVEFLVSFYNNEISEKSEIFDDQFSVERPDGSNFTLKIRSTKLEDSAMYFCASSRGSSVADTQYFGPGTRLTVL.

This clone has a single count. This chain links TRBV6-5 with TRBJ1-3, with a weak D call TRBD1 (6 bases). V lost 7 bases and J 8 bases, leaving 15 bases between the germline ends. The CDR3 runs to 13 residues. Germline V gene data show CDR1 as MNHEY and CDR2 as SVGAGI. This chain's CDR3 is CASKFTGRDTIYF. CDR3 DNA sequence: TGTGCCAGCAAATTCACAGGGCGGGACACCATATATTTT.

The table lists this clone with a count of one. The rearrangement uses TRBV5-1 and TRBJ1-2; D is perhaps TRBD1 (5 bases). CDR1 SGHRS and CDR2 YFSETQ come from the germline V gene. The length of the CDR3 is 14 residues. Trimming pared 0 bases from V and 5 bases from J, leaving 11 bases between. The CDR3 region has the DNA TGCGCCAGCAGCTTGGACGGGGGAAGTTATGGCTACACCTTC. Translated: CASSLDGGSYGYTF.

The V gene is TRBV5-6, the J gene TRBJ2-5, with a weak D call TRBD2 (5 bases). Per germline, CDR1 SGHDT and CDR2 YYEEEE. The CDR3 totals 14 residues. The germline V and J ends were trimmed by 4 bases and 2 bases, with 12 bases remaining between them. The CDR3 sequence is CASSGGGPQETQYF. The DNA for the CDR3 is TGTGCCAGCAGCGGAGGAGGTCCACAAGAGACCCAGTACTTC.

The chain uses TRBV6-5 and TRBJ1-5; the D gene is possibly TRBD1 (5 bases). The CDR3 consists of 14 residues. CDR1 is MNHEY and CDR2 is SVGAGI in the germline V gene. Trimming removed 2 bases at V and 6 bases at J, with 11 bases between. The CDR3 DNA sequence: TGTGCCAGCAGTTACGCCAGGGCCGGTCAGCCCCAGCATTTT. Encoded protein: CASSYARAGQPQHF.

The sample holds one count of this clone. The chain employs TRBV25-1 and TRBJ1-6; D remains ambiguous. The CDR3 consists of 16 residues. Germline V CDR1 and CDR2: MGHDK, SYGVNS. The V gene lost 4 bases and the J gene lost 4 bases, with 14 bases spanning the gap. CDR3: CASSGLGQAYNSPLHF. For the CDR3, the DNA is TGTGCCAGCAGTGGGCTGGGTCAGGCGTATAATTCACCCCTCCACTTT.

The chain carries TRBV30 and TRBJ2-3, with D perhaps TRBD2 (5 bases). V lost 0 bases and J lost 6, with 13 bases in between. CDR1 is GTSNPN and CDR2 is SVGIG in the germline V gene (reference sequence). The CDR3 spans 14 residues. As DNA, the CDR3 is TGTGCCTGGAGTGTACTAGTCGCGGGCGATACGCAGTATTTT. Encoded protein: CAWSVLVAGDTQYF.

The chain links TRBV18 to TRBJ2-7, with a tentative D call TRBD1 (6 bases). Trimming cost V 1 base and J 5 bases, with 12 bases left between them. This CDR3 spans 14 amino acids. Germline assignment: CDR1 KGHSH and CDR2 LQKENI. The CDR3 coding sequence is TGTGCCAGCTCACCACAACAGGGTGTGAACGAGCAGTACTTC. This sequence encodes CASSPQQGVNEQYF.